These 5 T cell receptor beta chains were sequenced from one sample in a study of T cells in Graves' hyperthyroidism and ophthalmopathy. TCR beta CDR3 regions were amplified from RNA transcripts. HTBI primers were the set used in a first-round RT-PCR of the TCR CDR3. MiXCR was run by TCRdb on the multiplex PCR reads, yielding one entry per CDR3 protein. The repertoire holds 350,000 to 400,000 distinct CDR3 sequences, with around 13% as singletons. The sequenced material came from blood. The source is a woman in her sixties or seventies with Graves' hyperthyroidism.

Remarks on this clonotype: This may stem from a read error, because a much larger clone lies one nucleotide away. The gene calls are TRBV10-2 and TRBJ1-5; the match to TRBD1 covers 7 bases. CDR3 length: 14 residues. With V trimmed by 5 bases and J by 6 bases, 7 bases remained unmatched. Germline CDR1 reads WSHSY; CDR2 reads SAAADI. CDR3 in amino acids: CASSWTGESQPQHF. The CDR3 DNA is TGCGCCAGCAGTTGGACAGGCGAAAGTCAGCCCCAGCATTTT.

Ten or more counts support this clonotype. The V call is TRBV18, the J call TRBJ2-2; D not resolved. With 0 bases removed from V and 1 base from J, the gap between germline ends came to 6 bases. This CDR3 region has 15 residues. Per germline, CDR1 KGHSH and CDR2 LQKENI. CDR3: CASSPPLRNTGELFF. The CDR3 nucleotides read TGTGCCAGCTCACCACCCCTTCGGAACACCGGGGAGCTGTTTTTT.

This clonotype was detected many times. This rearrangement joins TRBV12-3 or TRBV12-4 to TRBJ2-2; D not resolved. Trimming left V 3 bases short and J 7 bases short, with 6 bases between. There are 12 residues in the CDR3. CDR3 coding DNA: TGTGCCAGCAGTTTGGTGAGCGGGGAGCTGTTTTTT. This translates into CASSLVSGELFF.

This clonotype came up many times. This sequence joins TRBV2 and TRBJ2-1; D perhaps matches TRBD2 (6 bases). CDR3 length equals 14 residues. Trimming stripped 6 bases from V and 2 bases from J, with 11 bases between. From germline, CDR1 is SNHLY and CDR2 FYNNEI. Written as DNA, the CDR3 is TGTGCCAGCAGGCTGGGACTCACCTACAATGAGCAGTTCTTC. Translated: CASRLGLTYNEQFF.

This clonotype came up a few times. V usage is TRBV4-1 and J usage is TRBJ1-6; 7 bases map to TRBD1. CDR1 and CDR2 from the germline V gene are MGHRA and YSYEKL. There are 16 residues in the CDR3. With 1 base clipped from V and 3 bases from J, the junction kept 3 bases outside the gene matches. The CDR3 here is CASSQATGIYNSPLHF. CDR3 in DNA: TGCGCCAGCAGCCAAGCGACAGGGATCTATAATTCACCCCTCCACTTT.